This T cell receptor (beta chain) stems from a study of T cell repertoires in cytomegalovirus infection. The study, taken as a whole, reports: Accumulated public TCR beta family frequency recognized individuals carrying CMV together with the relevant HLA.

Between the trimmed V and J ends, which lost 0 bases and 7 bases, there was a span of 28 bases. Germline V gene lookup returns CDR1 ENHRY and CDR2 SYGVKD. The CDR3 length is 20 residues. Remarks on this clonotype: The antigen is unknown.

In TCRdb, the reads were re-called with MiXCR into one record per CDR3 protein. The sample has about 320,000 distinct CDR3 sequences, more than 8% seen once; the top ten hold about 3.9%. This chain links TRBV10-3 with TRBJ1-5, with D perhaps matching TRBD1 (5 bases). The receptor's source is a human donor in good health (CMV status not recorded). Some clones in this sample may be carry-over from other donors' samples. Material for sequencing was PBMCs. This CDR3 is CAISESEGSAGSGLGQPQHF. CDR3 in DNA: TGTGCCATCAGTGAGTCGGAGGGCTCTGCAGGTTCGGGACTCGGACAGCCCCAGCATTTT.